In its sample, the clone carrying this T cell receptor beta chain was seen a few times. What it binds is not known. Healthy Caucasians from Russia aged roughly 6 to 95 served as donors. Total RNA extracted from each sample amounted to at least 6 micrograms. The use of a sample-barcoded 5' primer and a J-beta primer mix characterized a second PCR of roughly 6 to 11 cycles. At least 3 million CDR3-containing paired-end reads were obtained per sample. TCRdb recomputed calls from the 5' RACE reads with MiXCR, one row per CDR3 protein. Of 800,000 to 950,000 distinct CDR3 sequences in the sample, around 34% were seen once. This record belongs to a study of blood T cells in healthy people across ages. In germline, CDR1 is MNHNY, CDR2 SVGAGI (reference sequence). The CDR3 covers 14 residues. With 7 bases clipped from V and 2 bases from J, the junction kept 6 bases outside the gene matches. General observations from the study: Among long-lived donors, naive CD4+ cells were more numerous and diversity higher than in aged donors.

The clonotype originates from a man between 18 and 35 years old in good health. The source material was blood. The chain couples TRBV6-6 to TRBJ1-1; 8 bases fit TRBD1. CDR3 amino acids: CASTKGQENTEAFF. DNA for the CDR3: TGTGCCAGCACTAAGGGACAGGAAAACACTGAAGCTTTCTTT.